These 32 T cell receptor beta chains share one sample of origin, sequenced in a study of T-cell memory formation after mild COVID-19 (dated by TCRdb to about 2021). The library came from 5' RACE. Sequencing took place on an Illumina NovaSeq 6000. The public reads were reprocessed in TCRdb via fastp at Q25 and MiXCR, keeping in-frame beta chains. Rows are unified per CDR3 protein, each entry keeping the most common DNA and genes. The sample data list roughly 47,000 distinct CDR3 sequences, and around 7.2% of these were observed just once. The biggest ten clones account for approximately 1.5% of the sample. The specimen was PBMCs or a T cell subset sorted from them (not recorded which). The origin of the receptors is a man aged 18 to 29 who had mild COVID-19 (a few samples of this study predate the infection). The sample titles of this study are shuffled in the database, so cell type and time point are left out; the donor was told from shared clones.

This clonotype was seen only a few times. This chain uses TRBV14 with TRBJ1-2; perhaps TRBD1 as D (5 bases). The germline CDR1 and CDR2 sequences are SGHDN and FVKESK. Deletions cut 3 bases from V and 0 bases from J, with 11 bases between. There are 15 residues in the CDR3. CDR3 coding DNA: TGTGCCAGCAGCCAGGTTCGAGGGGCTAACTATGGCTACACCTTC. Its translation: CASSQVRGANYGYTF.

The V gene is TRBV4-2, the J gene TRBJ1-4; D not certain. V was pared by 0 bases and J by 8 bases, with 22 bases between. Germline V gene lookup returns CDR1 LGHNA and CDR2 YNFKEQ. CDR3 length: 18 amino acids. The CDR3 reads CASSQDPAAFQVDEKLFF. The CDR3 nucleotides are TGTGCCAGCAGCCAAGATCCAGCCGCATTCCAGGTGGACGAAAAACTGTTTTTT.

This clonotype was counted a few times. The chain employs TRBV4-3 and TRBJ2-3, with D uncertain. The germline gives CDR1 LGHNA, CDR2 YSLEER. This CDR3 spans 14 amino acids. V shed 4 bases and J shed 4 bases, with 12 bases lying between them. The CDR3 loop reads CASSPHGLADTQYF. In DNA, the CDR3 is TGCGCCAGCAGCCCCCATGGGTTGGCAGATACGCAGTATTTT.

J is TRBJ2-2 and V is TRBV18, with no clear D. The CDR3 has 16 residues. Germline V CDR1 and CDR2: KGHSH, LQKENI. The V end lost 1 base, the J end lost 2 bases, and 11 bases lay between the germline ends. CDR3 in amino acids: CASSPQNSFNTGELFF. For the CDR3, the DNA is TGTGCCAGCTCACCACAAAACAGCTTTAACACCGGGGAGCTGTTTTTT.

The sample holds many counts of this clonotype. The chain uses TRBV12-3 or TRBV12-4 and TRBJ2-1; possible D gene TRBD2, 6 bases. The CDR3 has 15 residues. V dropped 8 bases and J dropped 3 bases, with 17 bases sitting between them. As DNA, the CDR3 is TGTGCCAGCGTCCTCGGTCGGCGGGGCTACAATGAGCAGTTCTTC. It is translated as CASVLGRRGYNEQFF.

This clonotype turned up a few times. The CDR3 sequence is CASSAGTHPFGEKLFF. The CDR3 bases are TGTGCCAGCAGCGCCGGGACGCACCCCTTCGGTGAAAAACTGTTTTTT. This chain joins TRBV5-6 and TRBJ1-4, with a tentative D call TRBD1 (5 bases). V was trimmed by 4 bases and J by 7 bases, leaving 20 bases between them. The germline CDR1 and CDR2 sequences are SGHDT and YYEEEE. This CDR3 is 16 amino acids long.

This clonotype was recorded many times. The chain uses TRBV12-3 or TRBV12-4 and TRBJ1-6; D might be TRBD1 (5 bases). V dropped 6 bases and J dropped 10 bases, with 19 bases sitting between them. This CDR3 is 15 amino acids long. The CDR3 is CASSLRDPRDSPLHF. CDR3 DNA sequence: TGTGCCAGCAGCCTTCGGGACCCTAGGGACTCACCCCTCCACTTT.

The chain's CDR3 is CASSEYSSGYTF. The DNA for the CDR3 is TGTGCCAGCAGTGAATATAGTTCCGGCTACACCTTC. The chain employs TRBV25-1 and TRBJ1-2, with unresolved D. The germline CDR1 and CDR2 sequences are MGHDK and SYGVNS. V lost 0 bases to trimming and J lost 8 bases, with 7 bases between them. The CDR3 has 12 amino acids.

The chain recombines TRBV4-1 with TRBJ2-3; TRBD2 is a possible D gene (5 bases). V lost 3 bases, J lost 5 bases, and 15 bases lay in between. From germline, CDR1 is MGHRA and CDR2 YSYEKL. This CDR3 region has 15 residues. The CDR3 reads CASSQNRGFRDTQYF. Written as DNA, the CDR3 is TGCGCCAGCAGCCAGAACCGGGGATTCCGAGATACGCAGTATTTT.

This clonotype occurred a few times. The chain is built from TRBV27 and TRBJ2-3; 8 bases are shared with TRBD2. V lost 8 bases and J lost 0; bases outside the gene matches: 7. The CDR3 length is 15 residues. In germline, CDR1 is MNHEY, CDR2 SMNVEV (reference sequence). In DNA form, the CDR3 reads TGTGCCAGCGGACTCTCTAGCGGGAGCACAGATACGCAGTATTTT. Its protein product is CASGLSSGSTDTQYF.

This clonotype was observed at least ten times. The chain couples TRBV20-1 to TRBJ1-6, with 7 bases identical to TRBD1. The CDR3 loop spans 15 amino acids. Looked up from germline, CDR1 is DFQATT and CDR2 is SNEGSKA (reference sequence). Trimming at V came to 6 bases and at J to 8 bases, leaving 13 bases not matched to a gene. The CDR3 region is CSARLVGDSHSPLHF. The CDR3 region has the DNA TGCAGTGCGCGGCTGGTTGGGGACAGTCATTCACCCCTCCACTTT.

The chain uses TRBV29-1 and TRBJ1-2; no reliable D call. Trimming took off 1 base at V and 8 bases at J, with 14 bases between the two ends. Looked up from germline, CDR1 is SQVTM and CDR2 is ANQGSEA. This CDR3 comprises 13 residues. The CDR3 bases are TGCAGCGTTGAAGGACGGGAAGTGCGGGGCTACACCTTC. This gives the protein CSVEGREVRGYTF. Variable domain in full (rest from reference TRBV29-1 and TRBJ1-2): SAVISQKPSRDICQRGTSLTIQCQVDSQVTMMFWYRQQPGQSLTLIATANQGSEATYESGFVIDKFPISRPNLTFSTLTVSNMSPEDSSIYLCSVEGREVRGYTFGSGTRLTVV.

This clonotype has at least ten counts. The chain carries TRBV5-1 and TRBJ2-3, with 8 bases aligning to TRBD2. Losses at the gene ends were 0 bases for V and 4 bases for J; bases not matched to a gene: 7. CDR1 and CDR2 (germline): SGHRS, YFSETQ. The CDR3 is made up of 16 amino acids. The CDR3: CASSLAGRGGSDTQYF. CDR3 coding DNA: TGCGCCAGCAGCTTGGCCGGTCGCGGGGGGTCAGATACGCAGTATTTT.

V and J are TRBV11-2 and TRBJ2-5, with D unclear. There are 13 residues in the CDR3. V was cut by 1 base and J by 5 bases, with 8 bases left in between. Germline CDR1 is SGHAT and CDR2 is FQNNGV. CDR3 in amino acids: CASSLGACETQYF. For the CDR3, the DNA is TGTGCCAGCAGCTTAGGGGCTTGTGAGACCCAGTACTTC. Using reference TRBV11-2 and TRBJ2-5 for the parts outside the CDR3, the full variable domain is EAGVAQSPRYKIIEKRQSVAFWCNPISGHATLYWYQQILGQGPKLLIQFQNNGVVDDSQLPKDRFSAERLKGVDSTLKIQPAKLEDSAVYLCASSLGACETQYFGPGTRLLVL.

There are many counts of this clonotype. The V gene is TRBV11-2, the J gene TRBJ2-3; 11 bases are shared with TRBD2. Trimming cost V 5 bases and J 2 bases; bases outside gene matches: 6. CDR1 is SGHAT, CDR2 FQNNGV, per germline. This CDR3 is 16 amino acids long. The CDR3 is CASSGRLAGYTDTQYF. In DNA form, the CDR3 reads TGTGCCAGCAGCGGGCGACTAGCGGGGTACACAGATACGCAGTATTTT.

This clonotype has only a few counts. The chain uses TRBV12-3 or TRBV12-4 and TRBJ2-2, with D possibly matching TRBD2 (7 bases). The CDR3 extends over 15 amino acids. Trimming shortened V by 1 base and J by 4 bases, and 10 bases separated the two germline ends. The CDR3 DNA sequence: TGTGCCAGCAGTTTAGACGGGGGGCGCACCGGGGAGCTGTTTTTT. This encodes CASSLDGGRTGELFF.

The genes are TRBV20-1 and TRBJ2-1; 7 positions agree with TRBD1. Trimming at V came to 2 bases and at J to 0 bases, leaving 7 bases not matched to a gene. The CDR3 runs to 16 residues. CDR1 and CDR2 from the germline V gene are DFQATT and SNEGSKA (reference sequence). The CDR3 spells CSARKDRPSSYNEQFF. The DNA for the CDR3 is TGCAGTGCTAGAAAGGACAGGCCGAGCTCCTACAATGAGCAGTTCTTC.

This clonotype has only a few counts. CDR3: CASRLGGGSSYNSPLHF. The CDR3 DNA reads as TGTGCCAGCAGACTCGGGGGGGGAAGCTCCTATAATTCACCCCTCCACTTT. The V and J genes are TRBV28 and TRBJ1-6, with a weak D call TRBD1 (5 bases). The CDR3 loop spans 17 amino acids. Germline CDR1 and CDR2: MDHEN and SYDVKM. The V end was cut by 6 bases, the J end by 0 bases, with 15 bases between.

This rearrangement joins TRBV20-1 to TRBJ2-3; the D gene is possibly TRBD2 (6 bases). Per the germline V gene, CDR1 is DFQATT and CDR2 is SNEGSKA (reference sequence). The length of the CDR3 is 15 residues. V lost 0 bases, J lost 0 bases, and 10 bases lay in between. CDR3 nucleotides: TGCAGTGCTAGAGATCTCGGGACTAGCACAGATACGCAGTATTTT. Protein: CSARDLGTSTDTQYF.

This clonotype was seen a handful of times. The J gene is TRBJ2-1, the V gene TRBV5-1; D is unclear. This CDR3 is built from 15 residues. Trimming took off 4 bases at V and 6 bases at J, with 17 bases between the two ends. Germline values: CDR1 SGHRS, CDR2 YFSETQ. The CDR3 loop reads CASSPFVGGGNEQFF. The CDR3 coding sequence is TGCGCCAGCAGCCCCTTTGTCGGTGGCGGCAATGAGCAGTTCTTC.

This clonotype showed up many times. J is TRBJ1-3 and V is TRBV4-3; perhaps TRBD1 as D (6 bases). Germline assignment: CDR1 LGHNA and CDR2 YSLEER. The CDR3 extends over 18 amino acids. Trimming took off 1 base at V and 0 bases at J, with 16 bases between the two ends. The CDR3 DNA reads as TGCGCCAGCAGCCAAGGAGCTGGACAGCTAACCTCTGGAAACACCATATATTTT. Residues: CASSQGAGQLTSGNTIYF.

This clonotype was seen ten or more times. The chain carries TRBV13 and TRBJ2-1; D not certain. Germline lookup yields CDR1 PRHDT and CDR2 FYEKMQ (reference sequence). The CDR3 contains 13 residues. Trimming removed 5 bases at V and 5 bases at J, with 10 bases between. The chain's CDR3 is CASSRGQDNEQFF. CDR3 coding DNA: TGTGCCAGCAGCCGCGGCCAGGACAATGAGCAGTTCTTC.

This chain uses TRBV4-3 with TRBJ2-7, with 8 positions matching TRBD2. The germline CDR1 and CDR2 sequences are LGHNA and YSLEER. Trimming at V came to 0 bases and at J to 2 bases, leaving 6 bases not matched to a gene. This CDR3 contains 16 residues. The CDR3 DNA reads as TGCGCCAGCAGCCAAGAAGTCAGCGGGGGAACCTACGAGCAGTACTTC. This encodes CASSQEVSGGTYEQYF.

This clonotype is medium-sized within its sample. The rearrangement joins TRBV7-9 to TRBJ2-1; 8 nucleotides line up with TRBD2. This CDR3 is built from 14 residues. V was pared by 8 bases and J by 0 bases, with 3 bases of the junction left unmatched. Germline-derived CDR1 and CDR2 are SEHNR and FQNEAQ (reference sequence). CDR3 loop: CASPGGVSYNEQFF. CDR3 bases: TGTGCCAGCCCCGGGGGGGTCTCCTACAATGAGCAGTTCTTC.

This chain uses TRBV5-1 with TRBJ1-1; 10 bases agree with TRBD1. J gave up 5 bases and V 4 bases, and 8 bases lay outside the gene matches. Germline V CDR1 and CDR2: SGHRS, YFSETQ. The CDR3 runs to 15 residues. The CDR3 loop is CASSVDRGRNTEAFF. The CDR3 DNA is TGCGCCAGCAGCGTGGACAGGGGGAGGAATACTGAAGCTTTCTTT.

The table lists this clonotype with a few counts. This sequence joins TRBV9 and TRBJ2-3; weak D call: TRBD2 (5 bases). Germline values: CDR1 SGDLS, CDR2 YYNGEE. The CDR3 runs to 14 residues. V lost 1 base and J 4 bases, leaving 10 bases between the germline ends. CDR3 nucleotides: TGTGCCAGCAGCGTAAGTGAGGGATCAGATACGCAGTATTTT. Its protein is CASSVSEGSDTQYF.

This clonotype showed up just a few times. The chain links TRBV5-1 to TRBJ2-3; no reliable D call. Per germline, CDR1 SGHRS and CDR2 YFSETQ. The CDR3 consists of 12 residues. The ends were cut back, 3 bases at V and 3 bases at J, with 5 bases in the middle. The CDR3 DNA is TGCGCCAGCAGCTACTCGACAGATACGCAGTATTTT. This sequence encodes CASSYSTDTQYF.

The V call is TRBV3-1, the J call TRBJ1-1; D remains ambiguous. Germline V gives CDR1 LGHDT, CDR2 YNNKEL (reference sequence). Deletions cut 1 base from V and 1 base from J, with 4 bases between. The CDR3 is made up of 13 amino acids. The CDR3 DNA is TGTGCCAGCAGCCAAGCCCCGAACACTGAAGCTTTCTTT. Amino acid sequence: CASSQAPNTEAFF.

This clonotype has ten or more counts. The chain uses TRBV12-5 and TRBJ2-3, with D possibly matching TRBD2 (5 bases). The CDR3 runs 13 residues. Germline CDR1 is LGHNT and CDR2 is FRNRAP. V was pared by 0 bases and J by 10 bases, with 11 bases between. Here the CDR3 DNA reads TGTGCTAGTGGTTTGGTAGGAGGAGAGGCGCAGTATTTT. Protein sequence: CASGLVGGEAQYF.

This clonotype came up many times. The chain couples TRBV5-6 to TRBJ2-5; 7 positions agree with TRBD2. The V segment lost 0 bases and the J segment 2 bases; nucleotides outside the gene matches: 1. CDR1 and CDR2 from the germline V gene are SGHDT and YYEEEE. There are 14 residues in the CDR3. CDR3 DNA: TGTGCCAGCAGCTTGGCGGGGGGTCAAGAGACCCAGTACTTC. Translation: CASSLAGGQETQYF. Using reference TRBV5-6 and TRBJ2-5 for the parts outside the CDR3, the full variable domain is DAGVTQSPTHLIKTRGQQVTLRCSPKSGHDTVSWYQQALGQGPQFIFQYYEEEERQRGNFPDRFSGHQFPNYSSELNVNALLLGDSALYLCASSLAGGQETQYFGPGTRLLVL.

This clonotype has a count of ten or more. The gene calls are TRBV20-1 and TRBJ2-1, with D unclear. There are 13 residues in the CDR3. V was cut by 8 bases and J by 0 bases, with 11 bases left in between. Germline V CDR1 and CDR2: DFQATT, SNEGSKA (reference sequence). The CDR3: CSLPPLSYNEQFF. DNA for the CDR3: TGCAGTTTACCACCTCTCTCCTACAATGAGCAGTTCTTC.

The chain joins TRBV3-1 to TRBJ2-2; 7 bases agree with TRBD1. Germline V lookup: CDR1 LGHDT, CDR2 YNNKEL (reference sequence). V was pared by 0 bases and J by 6 bases, with 4 bases of the junction left unmatched. There are 15 residues in the CDR3. The CDR3 region is CASSQDTGVAGELFF. The CDR3 DNA reads as TGTGCCAGCAGCCAAGATACAGGGGTGGCCGGGGAGCTGTTTTTT.